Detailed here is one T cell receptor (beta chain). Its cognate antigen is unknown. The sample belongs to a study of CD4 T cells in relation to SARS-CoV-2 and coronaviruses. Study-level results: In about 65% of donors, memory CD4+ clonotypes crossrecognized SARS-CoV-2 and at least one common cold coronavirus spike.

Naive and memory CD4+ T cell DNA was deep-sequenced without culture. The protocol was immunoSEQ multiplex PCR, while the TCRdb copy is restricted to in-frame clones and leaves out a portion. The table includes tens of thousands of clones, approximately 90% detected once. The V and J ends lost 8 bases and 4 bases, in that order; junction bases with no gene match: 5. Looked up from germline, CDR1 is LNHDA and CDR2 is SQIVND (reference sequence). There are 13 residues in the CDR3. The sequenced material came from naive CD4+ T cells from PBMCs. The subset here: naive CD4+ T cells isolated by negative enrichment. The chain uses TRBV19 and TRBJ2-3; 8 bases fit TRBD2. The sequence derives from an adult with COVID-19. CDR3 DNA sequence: TGTGCCAGTTCCTACGGGGGGGCAGATACGCAGTATTTT. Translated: CASSYGGADTQYF.